Listed here are 16 T cell receptor beta chains from one sample, sequenced in a study of T cells in Graves' hyperthyroidism and ophthalmopathy. It was RNA transcripts that yielded the amplified TCR beta CDR3 regions. Primed by the HTBI set, a first-round RT-PCR was run on the TCR CDR3. MiXCR, run by TCRdb on the multiplex PCR reads, gives a single entry per CDR3 protein. Of some 510,000 distinct CDR3 sequences listed, around 42% are singletons. The sample comprised peripheral blood or thyroid tissue (not recorded which). Every receptor here comes from a woman younger than 30 with Graves' hyperthyroidism.

This chain joins TRBV11-1 and TRBJ1-2, with 9 nucleotides matching TRBD1. This CDR3 has 14 amino acids. The trim removed 8 bases at V and 8 bases at J, leaving 12 bases unmatched. CDR1 is SGHAT, CDR2 FQDESV, per germline (reference sequence). CDR3 DNA: TGTGCCAGCCGCCAAATGGACAGGGGAGGCGGCTACACCTTC. This sequence encodes CASRQMDRGGGYTF.

Of note for this clonotype: A clone one base away is much larger, so this may be a read error. V is TRBV10-3 and J is TRBJ1-5; 7 bases are a match to TRBD1. There are 15 residues in the CDR3. Germline CDR1 reads ENHRY; CDR2 reads SYGVKD. V was clipped by 6 bases and J by 5 bases; unmatched bases: 10. CDR3 sequence reads: CAISRDRVQHQPQHF. In nucleotides, the CDR3 is TGTGCCATCAGCCGAGACAGGGTCCAGCATCAGCCCCAGCATTTT.

This clonotype showed up just a few times. The rearrangement joins TRBV2 to TRBJ1-5; 7 nucleotides match TRBD1. The germline V gene encodes CDR1 SNHLY and CDR2 FYNNEI. The CDR3 has 15 amino acids. After removal of 5 bases from V and 3 bases from J, the junction contained 7 bases not matched to a gene. The CDR3 region is CASSYLGQPNQPQHF. The CDR3 nucleotides read TGTGCCAGCAGTTACCTGGGACAGCCCAATCAGCCCCAGCATTTT.

The chain couples TRBV7-2 to TRBJ1-3, with D uncertain. Germline CDR1 and CDR2: SGHTA and FQGNSA. Trimming took 6 bases from V and 4 from J, leaving 19 bases between them. The CDR3 has 16 residues. The CDR3 is CASSRAGAYLGNTIYF. Here the CDR3 DNA reads TGTGCCAGCAGTCGGGCAGGAGCCTACCTAGGAAACACCATATATTTT.

The gene calls are TRBV6-5 and TRBJ2-7; 7 bases line up with TRBD2. This CDR3 region has 15 residues. V lost 3 bases to trimming and J lost 2 bases; unmatched junction nucleotides: 7. From germline, CDR1 is MNHEY and CDR2 SVGAGI. The chain's CDR3 is CASSYLLAPAYEQYF. CDR3 in DNA: TGTGCCAGCAGTTATTTACTAGCGCCAGCCTACGAGCAGTACTTC.

V and J are TRBV29-1 and TRBJ2-2; 8 bases map to TRBD2. Germline trimming cut 8 bases from V and 5 bases from J; bases unmatched to any gene: 10. CDR1 and CDR2 from the germline V gene are SQVTM and ANQGSEA. The CDR3 spans 14 residues. CDR3 sequence (DNA): TGCAGCATATCAGTCCAGCGGGAGACCGGGGAGCTGTTTTTT. It yields the protein CSISVQRETGELFF.

This clonotype was observed at least ten times. The chain joins TRBV2 to TRBJ2-5, with TRBD2 matching 11 bases. This CDR3 has 14 amino acids. Germline assignment: CDR1 SNHLY and CDR2 FYNNEI. J was trimmed by 5 bases and V by 8 bases; bases with no gene match: 7. The CDR3 DNA is TGTGCCAGCCACTCTAGCGGGAGGTACGAGACCCAGTACTTC. Protein sequence: CASHSSGRYETQYF.

The chain is built from TRBV2 and TRBJ1-2; the D gene is possibly TRBD1 (5 bases). Germline-derived CDR1 and CDR2 are SNHLY and FYNNEI. V was cut by 5 bases and J by 7 bases, with 17 bases left in between. The CDR3 is 14 residues long. In nucleotides, the CDR3 is TGTGCCAGCAGTCTGGGGGGAGGGAAGATTGGCTACACCTTC. As protein: CASSLGGGKIGYTF.

Turning to this clonotype: A much larger clone lies a single base off, so this may be a read error. No conserved phenylalanine or tryptophan ends this CDR3, so it is likely a read error. The limits of the CDR3 on the DNA are not certain, so only TCRdb's listed CDR3 is given. The gene calls are TRBV7-2 and TRBJ2-7; the D segment call TRBD1 is taken from the table without a DNA check. Counting both end residues, the CDR3 totals 12 amino acids. Germline-derived CDR1 and CDR2 are SGHTA and FQGNSA. This CDR3 reads CASSQRDYSPYY.

CDR3 in amino acids: CATSLHRAKNEKLFF. CDR3 nucleotide sequence: TGTGCCACCAGCCTACACAGGGCGAAGAATGAAAAACTGTTTTTT. The chain couples TRBV15 to TRBJ1-4, with D possibly being TRBD1 (6 bases). The CDR3 loop spans 15 amino acids. Germline V CDR1 and CDR2: LNHNV, YYDKDF (reference sequence). V lost 5 bases to trimming and J lost 5 bases, with 15 bases between them.

The chain couples TRBV12-3 or TRBV12-4 to TRBJ1-1; 9 nucleotides line up with TRBD1. This CDR3 spans 15 amino acids. V trimming: 5 bases; J trimming: 5 bases; junction bases outside the gene matches: 9. CDR3 in amino acids: CASSAGTGYGTEAFF. CDR3 nucleotide sequence: TGTGCCAGCAGTGCGGGGACAGGGTACGGGACTGAAGCTTTCTTT.

The gene calls are TRBV10-3 and TRBJ2-5; 15 bases fit TRBD2. After removal of 4 bases from V and 2 bases from J, the junction contained 5 bases not matched to a gene. Looked up from germline, CDR1 is ENHRY and CDR2 is SYGVKD. CDR3 size: 17 residues. Here the CDR3 DNA reads TGTGCCATCAGTGGAGGGACTAGCGGGAGGACTCAAGAGACCCAGTACTTC. It translates to CAISGGTSGRTQETQYF.

In this sample, this clonotype turned up many times. The chain links TRBV24-1 to TRBJ2-6; maybe TRBD1 (6 bases). Germline V gene data show CDR1 as KGHDR and CDR2 as SFDVKD. The CDR3 runs to 17 residues. Trimming took 3 bases from V and 0 from J, leaving 11 bases between them. The CDR3 reads CATSDVNRDSGANVLTF. In DNA, the CDR3 is TGTGCCACCAGTGATGTCAACAGGGACTCTGGGGCCAACGTCCTGACTTTC.

This chain links TRBV6-1 with TRBJ2-7; D not certain. V dropped 6 bases and J dropped 4 bases, with 13 bases sitting between them. Germline V CDR1 and CDR2: MNHNS, SASEGT. The CDR3 is 13 amino acids. The CDR3 nucleotides are TGTGCCAGCAGCTTCGACTGGAAGTACGAGCAGTACTTC. The encoded protein is CASSFDWKYEQYF.

This clonotype was observed a handful of times. One end of the junction does not line up with germline, which may come from a read error. The chain combines TRBV7-2 with TRBJ1-2; D gene unclear. The CDR3 has 13 amino acids. Germline CDR1 SGHTA, CDR2 FQGNSA. The CDR3 nucleotides are TGTGCCAGCAGCTTAGGGGCAGCCAGTGGCCACACCTTC. Protein product: CASSLGAASGHTF.

J is TRBJ1-2 and V is TRBV29-1; TRBD1 aligns across 11 bases. The CDR3 loop spans 15 amino acids. V dropped 0 bases and J dropped 2; count of bases not matched to a gene: 2. Looked up from germline, CDR1 is SQVTM and CDR2 is ANQGSEA. The CDR3 region is CSVEDRDRGNYGYTF. CDR3 coding DNA: TGCAGCGTTGAAGATCGGGACAGGGGGAACTATGGCTACACCTTC.